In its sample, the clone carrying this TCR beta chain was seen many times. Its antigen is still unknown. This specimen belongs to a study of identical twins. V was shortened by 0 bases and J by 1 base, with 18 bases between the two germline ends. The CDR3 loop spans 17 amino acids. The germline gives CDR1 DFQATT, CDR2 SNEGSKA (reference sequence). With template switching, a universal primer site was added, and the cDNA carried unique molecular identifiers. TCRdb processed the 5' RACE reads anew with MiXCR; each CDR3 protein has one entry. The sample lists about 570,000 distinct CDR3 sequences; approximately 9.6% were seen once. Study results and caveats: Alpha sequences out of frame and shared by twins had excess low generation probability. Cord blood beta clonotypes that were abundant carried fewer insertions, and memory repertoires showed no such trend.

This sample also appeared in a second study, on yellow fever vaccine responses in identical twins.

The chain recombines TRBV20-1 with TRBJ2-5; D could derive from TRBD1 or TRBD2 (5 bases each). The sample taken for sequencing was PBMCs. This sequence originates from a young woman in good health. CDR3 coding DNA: TGCAGTGCTAGAGATTGGGTCCCCGGGACCTTCCAAGAGACCCAGTACTTC. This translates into CSARDWVPGTFQETQYF.